This T cell receptor beta chain was identified in a study of blood T cells in healthy people across ages. Broader study findings: A conclusive naive versus antigen-experienced comparison was prevented by the unsorted PBMCs. The recorded TCR beta diversity per million T cells decreased in a roughly linear manner with age.

Note on this clonotype: Its target is not known.

The authors ran a second PCR of roughly 6 to 12 cycles using a sample-barcoded 5' primer and a J-beta primer mix. TCRdb analysed the 5' RACE reads with MiXCR anew, one entry per CDR3 protein. Among roughly 1,300,000 distinct CDR3 sequences listed, 45% to 70% were seen once. Investigators took around 10 milliliters of peripheral blood from every donor. Trimming stripped 6 bases from V and 6 bases from J, with 16 bases between. Germline V CDR1 and CDR2: ENHRY, SYGVKD. The CDR3 covers 14 residues. The material sequenced was blood. V gene TRBV10-3 combines with J gene TRBJ2-3; unclear D gene. The receptor's source is a man aged 18 to 30 in good health. The CDR3 nucleotides read TGTGCCATCAGCCTAGTGGCAGACGAGGATACGCAGTATTTT. Its protein is CAISLVADEDTQYF.